Sequencing of this TCR beta chain was carried out in a study of beta chain features in type 1 diabetes. Study-level findings and limits: People with Type 1 diabetes carried modestly yet significantly shorter TCRB CDR3s in all four CD4+ subsets.

In this sample, this clone turned up a few times. The antigen is not known. Averaging roughly 100 mL, one heparinised blood draw was given by each donor. Every isolated RNA sample was fully reverse transcribed, so sequencing captured expressed TCRB transcripts. TCRdb's copy holds only in-frame clones and misses some; the assay was immunoSEQ multiplex PCR. This table has about 68,000 clones, about 50% appearing once. After removal of 3 bases from V and 0 bases from J, the junction contained 6 bases not matched to a gene. The CDR3 is 18 residues long. Germline lookup yields CDR1 MGHDK and CDR2 SYGVNS. What was sequenced was central memory CD4+ T cells from blood. The receptor comes from a man aged 25-45 years with type 1 diabetes. The V call is TRBV25-1, the J call TRBJ2-3; TRBD2 agrees at 13 bases. This CDR3 is CASSEGALAGGSTDTQYF. DNA of the CDR3: TGTGCCAGCAGTGAGGGGGCACTAGCGGGGGGGAGCACAGATACGCAGTATTTT.